One sample yielded the 20 T cell receptor beta chains listed below, sequenced in a study of T cell repertoires in cytomegalovirus infection. TCRdb fed the reads into MiXCR, producing one record per CDR3 protein. The sample shows about 260,000 distinct CDR3 sequences, roughly 13% of them seen only once. Sequenced: PBMCs. These receptors originate from a human donor in good health (CMV status not recorded). Some clones in this sample may be carry-over from other donors' samples.

In this sample, this clonotype turned up a few times. The rearrangement uses TRBV7-9 and TRBJ2-5; 8 nucleotides align to TRBD2. This CDR3 is built from 15 residues. The V gene's germline CDR1 is SEHNR and CDR2 FQNEAQ (reference sequence). V trimming: 5 bases; J trimming: 0 bases; junction bases outside the gene matches: 5. CDR3 protein: CASSRPGGDQETQYF. DNA of the CDR3: TGTGCCAGCAGCCGCCCGGGGGGGGACCAAGAGACCCAGTACTTC.

In this sample, this clonotype turned up many times. The rearrangement uses TRBV4-1 and TRBJ1-1, with TRBD1 as a possible D gene (6 bases). The CDR3 runs 15 residues. With 5 bases removed from V and 1 base from J, the gap between germline ends came to 14 bases. Per germline, CDR1 MGHRA and CDR2 YSYEKL. CDR3 loop: CASSSDSQWNTEAFF. The CDR3 coding sequence is TGCGCCAGCAGCTCGGACAGCCAATGGAACACTGAAGCTTTCTTT.

The chain employs TRBV20-1 and TRBJ2-4; 10 nucleotides align to TRBD1. The J segment lost 3 bases and the V segment lost 5 bases, leaving 4 bases of the junction unmatched. CDR3 length: 14 residues. Germline loops: CDR1 DFQATT, CDR2 SNEGSKA (reference sequence). CDR3 residues: CSASWTGGKNIQYF. In nucleotides, the CDR3 is TGCAGTGCTTCCTGGACAGGGGGCAAAAACATTCAGTACTTC.

This clonotype was detected ten times or more. The chain has TRBV7-3 and TRBJ2-5, with 13 nucleotides matching TRBD2. This CDR3 contains 15 residues. CDR1 is SGHTA and CDR2 is FQGTGA in the germline V gene. V was pared by 5 bases and J by 5 bases, with 5 bases of the junction left unmatched. CDR3 protein: CASSRTSGSGETQYF. The CDR3 coding sequence is TGTGCCAGCAGCAGGACTAGCGGGAGTGGCGAGACCCAGTACTTC.

This clonotype was recorded at least ten times. V and J are TRBV4-1 and TRBJ2-5, with 9 positions matching TRBD2. Germline CDR1 reads MGHRA; CDR2 reads YSYEKL. The CDR3 runs to 15 residues. Trimming removed 1 base from V and 2 bases from J; junction bases left unmatched: 2. The CDR3 sequence: CASSQAAGGQETQYF. CDR3 DNA sequence: TGCGCCAGCAGCCAAGCAGCGGGGGGTCAAGAGACCCAGTACTTC.

The chain combines TRBV29-1 with TRBJ1-1; 10 nucleotides line up with TRBD1. V lost 6 bases, J lost 1 base, and 5 bases stayed unmatched. Germline CDR1 and CDR2: SQVTM and ANQGSEA. The CDR3 sequence is 14 residues long. CDR3 protein: CSVGQGRTNTEAFF. CDR3 coding DNA: TGCAGCGTGGGACAGGGGCGCACGAACACTGAAGCTTTCTTT.

The chain employs TRBV6-1 and TRBJ2-1; 8 nucleotides align to TRBD2. J gave up 8 bases and V 7 bases, and 7 bases lay outside the gene matches. This CDR3 is built from 13 residues. Germline V gene data show CDR1 as MNHNS and CDR2 as SASEGT. The CDR3 nucleotides read TGTGCCAGCACCTCGGGCGGGGGGTATGAGCAGTTCTTC. Protein: CASTSGGGYEQFF.

This clonotype was recorded many times. The V gene is TRBV7-2, the J gene TRBJ2-7, with 8 bases aligning to TRBD1. V lost 3 bases to trimming and J lost 0 bases; unmatched junction nucleotides: 7. The germline V gene encodes CDR1 SGHTA and CDR2 FQGNSA. This CDR3 is 16 amino acids long. In DNA, the CDR3 is TGTGCCAGCAGCTTCCCTCGGGACAGGAGCTCCTACGAGCAGTACTTC. It specifies CASSFPRDRSSYEQYF.

This clonotype was detected ten times or more. The gene calls are TRBV7-2 and TRBJ1-2; 7 bases agree with TRBD1. Germline V gene lookup returns CDR1 SGHTA and CDR2 FQGNSA. This CDR3 spans 13 amino acids. With V trimmed by 6 bases and J by 8 bases, 9 bases remained unmatched. CDR3 nucleotides: TGTGCCAGCAGGCCCGACAGGGTGGAGGGCTACACCTTC. It encodes CASRPDRVEGYTF.

This clonotype was detected a few times. J is TRBJ2-1 and V is TRBV29-1; tentatively, D is TRBD1 or TRBD2 (6 bases each). The V and J ends lost 6 bases and 3 bases respectively, with 18 bases between them. The CDR3 is made up of 15 amino acids. Germline values: CDR1 SQVTM, CDR2 ANQGSEA. The CDR3 DNA follows: TGCAGCGTCGGGGGCCACATTAGGGGCTACAATGAGCAGTTCTTC. This codes for CSVGGHIRGYNEQFF.

The chain employs TRBV12-3 or TRBV12-4 and TRBJ1-1; D is undetermined. The CDR3 totals 11 residues. Trimming left V 5 bases short and J 3 bases short, with 4 bases between. This CDR3 reads CASSGYTEAFF. DNA of the CDR3: TGTGCCAGCAGTGGGTACACTGAAGCTTTCTTT.

This clonotype occurred a few times. This CDR3 reads CASSFRIHRTGELFF. CDR3 DNA sequence: TGTGCCAGCAGTTTTCGAATACACCGGACCGGGGAGCTGTTTTTT. The chain links TRBV28 to TRBJ2-2; D is unresolved. This CDR3 has 15 amino acids. V was trimmed by 3 bases and J by 5 bases, leaving 13 bases between them. Germline V CDR1 and CDR2: MDHEN, SYDVKM. The full variable domain, completed using reference TRBV28 and TRBJ2-2, is DVKVTQSSRYLVKRTGEKVFLECVQDMDHENMFWYRQDPGLGLRLIYFSYDVKMKEKGDIPEGYSVSREKKERFSLILESASTNQTSMYLCASSFRIHRTGELFFGEGSRLTVL.

V gene TRBV6-6 combines with J gene TRBJ2-2, with 12 bases matching TRBD2. This CDR3 spans 20 amino acids. CDR1 is MNHNY and CDR2 is SVGAGI in the germline V gene (reference sequence). The V segment lost 2 bases and the J segment 4 bases; nucleotides outside the gene matches: 14. CDR3 loop: CASSYPHLGLAGGGTGELFF. The CDR3 DNA is TGTGCCAGCAGTTACCCCCACCTCGGGCTAGCGGGGGGGGGCACCGGGGAGCTGTTTTTT.

This clonotype appeared many times. J is TRBJ2-3 and V is TRBV7-2, with D unclear. This CDR3 is built from 15 residues. V gave up 2 bases and J gave up 2 bases, with 11 bases separating them. The germline V gene has CDR1 SGHTA and CDR2 FQGNSA. The chain's CDR3 is CASSLNPTNTDTQYF. The CDR3 DNA sequence: TGTGCCAGCAGCTTAAATCCTACAAACACAGATACGCAGTATTTT.

This clonotype appeared many times. The chain has TRBV12-3 or TRBV12-4 and TRBJ1-2, with a weak D call TRBD1 (5 bases). This CDR3 has 13 residues. Trimming stripped 5 bases from V and 2 bases from J, with 9 bases between. The DNA of the CDR3 is TGTGCCAGCAGTCGGGACCCGAACTATGGCTACACCTTC. It translates to CASSRDPNYGYTF.

This sequence joins TRBV28 and TRBJ1-2; TRBD1 is a possible D gene (6 bases). Germline values: CDR1 MDHEN, CDR2 SYDVKM. The CDR3 extends over 13 amino acids. V was clipped by 7 bases and J by 2 bases, with 11 bases between them. CDR3 region: CASKGGANYGYTF. As DNA, the CDR3 is TGTGCCAGCAAAGGGGGGGCCAACTATGGCTACACCTTC.

This clonotype was recorded at least ten times. The rearrangement uses TRBV7-9 and TRBJ2-5, with a weak D call TRBD2 (6 bases). Trimming took off 1 base at V and 5 bases at J, with 11 bases between the two ends. Germline assignment: CDR1 SEHNR and CDR2 FQNEAQ (reference sequence). The CDR3 is 14 amino acids. In nucleotides, the CDR3 is TGTGCCAGCAGCTTAGTGGCGGGGCACGAGACCCAGTACTTC. Protein product: CASSLVAGHETQYF.

The sample holds a few counts of this clonotype. The rearrangement uses TRBV12-3 or TRBV12-4 and TRBJ2-5; D gene unclear. V was pared by 3 bases and J by 4 bases, with 9 bases between. The length of the CDR3 is 13 residues. The CDR3 region is CASSFIAIETQYF. The CDR3 bases are TGTGCCAGCAGTTTTATTGCGATAGAGACCCAGTACTTC.

This clonotype was picked up many times. The V gene is TRBV20-1, the J gene TRBJ1-5; no clear D gene. CDR3 length: 13 residues. V was trimmed by 4 bases and J by 7 bases, leaving 14 bases between them. The V gene's germline CDR1 is DFQATT and CDR2 SNEGSKA (reference sequence). CDR3 amino acids: CSAKYTDVQPQHF. The CDR3 DNA is TGCAGTGCTAAGTACACAGACGTCCAGCCCCAGCATTTT.

This clonotype was counted ten times or more. The genes are TRBV29-1 and TRBJ2-7, with TRBD1 matching 9 bases. Per germline, CDR1 SQVTM and CDR2 ANQGSEA. This CDR3 is built from 14 residues. V gave up 5 bases and J gave up 5 bases; unmatched junction bases: 10. In DNA form, the CDR3 reads TGCAGCGTTTCCTCCCCGGGACAGGGTGACGAGCAGTACTTC. Translated: CSVSSPGQGDEQYF.